This T cell receptor (beta chain) was observed in a study of cytomegalovirus exposure and HLA in healthy donors. The V segment lost 4 bases and the J segment 6 bases; nucleotides outside the gene matches: 11. Germline V gene lookup returns CDR1 LGHNA and CDR2 YNFKEQ. This CDR3 has 15 residues. The PCR used 60 Vbeta and 13 Jbeta primers. The table came from immunoSEQ multiplex PCR; TCRdb's copy has only in-frame clones and leaves some out. Of roughly 100,000 clones in the sample, roughly 80% are singletons; the top ten hold approximately 4.3%. J is TRBJ2-7 and V is TRBV4-2; 8 nucleotides line up with TRBD2. This TCR was recovered from a man aged 45-65 years in good health and CMV-seropositive. The sequencing input was PBMCs. The CDR3, as DNA: TGTGCCAGCAGCCTCTTCGCGACTAGCGCGGGCGAGCAGTACTTC. It translates to CASSLFATSAGEQYF.